This T cell receptor beta chain derives from a study of shared clonotypes between healthy human individuals. DNA input for the unsorted PBMC replicate PCRs was 250 to 300 ng, approximately 29,000 T cell genomes. Libraries were prepared by immunoSEQ multiplex PCR; TCRdb keeps only in-frame clonotypes and omits some of them. In the table there are approximately 460,000 clones, approximately 77% of which are singletons. All participating donors were Caucasian adults from Nashville, Tennessee. Trimming cost V 0 bases and J 7 bases, with 13 bases left between them. Germline loops: CDR1 SNHLY, CDR2 FYNNEI. The length of the CDR3 is 15 residues.

The J gene is TRBJ1-5, the V gene TRBV2, with a tentative D call TRBD1 (5 bases). The source is a woman in her thirties or forties in good health. Some clones in this sample may be carry-over from other donors' samples. Sequencing was performed on PBMCs. The CDR3 is CASSEAREGRQPQHF. CDR3 DNA sequence: TGTGCCAGCAGTGAAGCGCGGGAGGGACGACAGCCCCAGCATTTT.